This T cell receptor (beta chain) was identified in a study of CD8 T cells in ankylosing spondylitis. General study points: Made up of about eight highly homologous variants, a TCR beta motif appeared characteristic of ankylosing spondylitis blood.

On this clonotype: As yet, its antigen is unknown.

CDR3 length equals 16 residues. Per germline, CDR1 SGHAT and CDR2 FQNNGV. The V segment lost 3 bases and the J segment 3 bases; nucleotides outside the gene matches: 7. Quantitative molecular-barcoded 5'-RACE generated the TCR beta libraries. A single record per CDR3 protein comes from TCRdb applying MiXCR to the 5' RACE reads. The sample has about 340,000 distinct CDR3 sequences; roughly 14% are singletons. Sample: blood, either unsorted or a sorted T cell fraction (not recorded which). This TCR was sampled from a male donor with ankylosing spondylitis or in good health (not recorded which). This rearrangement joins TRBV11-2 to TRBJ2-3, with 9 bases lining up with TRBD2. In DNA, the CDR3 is TGTGCCAGCAGCTTTAGCGGGAGTGGGGGGACAGATACGCAGTATTTT. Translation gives CASSFSGSGGTDTQYF.